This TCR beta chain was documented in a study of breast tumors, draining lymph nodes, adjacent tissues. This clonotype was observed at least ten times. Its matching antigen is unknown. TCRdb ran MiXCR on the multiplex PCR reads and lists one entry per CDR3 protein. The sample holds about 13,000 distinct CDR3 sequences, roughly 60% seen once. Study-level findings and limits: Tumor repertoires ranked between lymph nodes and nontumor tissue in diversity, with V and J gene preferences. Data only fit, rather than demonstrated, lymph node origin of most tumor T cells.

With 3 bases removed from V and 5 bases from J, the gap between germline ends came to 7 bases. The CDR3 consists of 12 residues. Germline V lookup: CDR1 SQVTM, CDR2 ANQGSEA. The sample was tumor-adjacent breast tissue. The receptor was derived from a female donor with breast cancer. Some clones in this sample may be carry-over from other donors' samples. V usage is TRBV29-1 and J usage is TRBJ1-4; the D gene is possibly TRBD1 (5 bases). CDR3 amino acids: CSVDGANEKLFF. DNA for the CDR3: TGCAGCGTTGACGGGGCCAATGAAAAACTGTTTTTT.